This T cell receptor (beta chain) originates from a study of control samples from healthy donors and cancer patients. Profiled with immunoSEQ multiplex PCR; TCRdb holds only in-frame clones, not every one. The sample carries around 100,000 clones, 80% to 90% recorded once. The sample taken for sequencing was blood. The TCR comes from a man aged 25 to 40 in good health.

CDR3 loop: CASSANNEQFF. CDR3 DNA: TGTGCCAGCAGTGCCAACAATGAGCAGTTCTTC. The chain has TRBV27 and TRBJ2-1; D is unresolved. Germline assignment: CDR1 MNHEY and CDR2 SMNVEV (reference sequence). The CDR3 has 11 residues. Between the trimmed V and J ends, which lost 5 bases and 5 bases, there was a span of 4 bases.